A selection of T cell receptor beta chains follows, all from one sample in a study of blood T cell repertoires in COVID-19. Profiled with immunoSEQ multiplex PCR; TCRdb holds only in-frame clones, not every one. The sample yields 200,000 to 300,000 clones, about 91% seen once. Sequencing was performed on peripheral blood. Receptors were obtained from a young adult with COVID-19, enrolled during active disease. CDR3s include the opening cysteine and the closing phenylalanine or tryptophan. Each record gives: V gene, clone size, D gene, J gene, CDR3 DNA, CDR3 protein. The D gene is left open where the match is weak. A row's size may be missing; if present it is once, few, many or a size class.

TRBV5-1	NA	NA	TRBJ1-4	TGCGCCAGCAGCTCACAGGGCCAGAAAAGCGAAAAACTGTTTTTT	CASSSQGQKSEKLFF
TRBV2	NA	TRBD1	TRBJ2-7	TGTGCCAGCAGTGTCCACTCCACTTACAGGGGGACGACCTACGAGCAGTACTTC	CASSVHSTYRGTTYEQYF
TRBV2	NA	TRBD1	TRBJ1-1	TGTGCCAGCAGTGACACCGGCCGGGACAGGGGGTTGAACACTGAAGCTTTCTTT	CASSDTGRDRGLNTEAFF
TRBV2	NA	NA	TRBJ2-5	TGTGCCAGCAGAAAGGAGCAGCAAGAGACCCAGTACTTC	CASRKEQQETQYF
TRBV6-2/TRBV6-3	once	TRBD1	TRBJ2-1	TGTGCCAGCAGTCCCCCACCCGGGACAGGGCACTACAATGAGCAGTTCTTC	CASSPPPGTGHYNEQFF
TRBV7-9	NA	NA	TRBJ1-4	TGTGCCAGCGTGGACCCGGGGTATGAAAAACTGTTTTTT	CASVDPGYEKLFF
TRBV6-2/TRBV6-3	NA	NA	TRBJ1-1	TGTGCCAGCAGTTACCAACAGGCGAACACTGAAGCTTTCTTT	CASSYQQANTEAFF
TRBV19	few	NA	TRBJ1-3	TGTGCCAGTAGTATAGACAACTCTGGAAACACCATATATTTT	CASSIDNSGNTIYF
TRBV11-2	once	NA	TRBJ2-2	TGTGCCAGCAGCTTAGGGCACAACACCGGGGAGCTGTTTTTT	CASSLGHNTGELFF
TRBV13	NA	NA	TRBJ2-1	TGTGCCAGCAGCCCAGAAGCGGGTCCTACTTACAATGAGCAGTTCTTC	CASSPEAGPTYNEQFF
TRBV10-3	few	TRBD1	TRBJ1-4	TGTGCCATCAGTGAGTCGGGGGACAGGGACGAAAAACTGTTTTTT	CAISESGDRDEKLFF
TRBV30	once	NA	TRBJ2-1	TGTGCCTGGAACTCTGGAGGTGAGCAGTTCTTC	CAWNSGGEQFF